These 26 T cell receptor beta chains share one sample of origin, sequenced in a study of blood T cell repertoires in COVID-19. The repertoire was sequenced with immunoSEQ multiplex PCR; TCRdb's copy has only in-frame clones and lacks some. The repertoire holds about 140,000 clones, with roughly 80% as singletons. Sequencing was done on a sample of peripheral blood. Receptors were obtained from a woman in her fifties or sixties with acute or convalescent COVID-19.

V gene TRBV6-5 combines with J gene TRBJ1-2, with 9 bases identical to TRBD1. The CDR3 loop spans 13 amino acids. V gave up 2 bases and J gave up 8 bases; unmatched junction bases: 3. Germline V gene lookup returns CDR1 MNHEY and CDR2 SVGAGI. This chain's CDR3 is CASSYAGQGGYTF. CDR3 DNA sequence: TGTGCCAGCAGTTACGCAGGACAGGGGGGCTACACCTTC.

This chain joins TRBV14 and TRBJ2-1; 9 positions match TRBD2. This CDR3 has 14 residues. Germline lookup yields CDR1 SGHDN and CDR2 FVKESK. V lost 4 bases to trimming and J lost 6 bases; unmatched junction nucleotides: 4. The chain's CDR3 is CASSLAGGGNEQFF. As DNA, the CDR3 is TGTGCCAGCAGCCTGGCGGGGGGGGGCAATGAGCAGTTCTTC.

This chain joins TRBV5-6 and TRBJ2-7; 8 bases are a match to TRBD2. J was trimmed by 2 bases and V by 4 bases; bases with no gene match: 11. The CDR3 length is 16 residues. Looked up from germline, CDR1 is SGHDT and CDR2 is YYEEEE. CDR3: CASSPTTGGPPYEQYF. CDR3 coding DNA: TGTGCCAGCAGCCCCACGACGGGAGGGCCGCCCTACGAGCAGTACTTC.

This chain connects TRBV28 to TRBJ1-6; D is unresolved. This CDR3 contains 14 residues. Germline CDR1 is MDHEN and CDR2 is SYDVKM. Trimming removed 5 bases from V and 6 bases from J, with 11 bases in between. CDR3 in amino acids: CASSLVGGNSPLHF. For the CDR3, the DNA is TGTGCCAGCAGTCTGGTAGGAGGTAATTCACCCCTCCACTTT.

The DNA for the CDR3 is TGTGCCAGCAGTTACGGAACAGGGTACGAGCAGTACTTC. Translating gives CASSYGTGYEQYF. The rearrangement joins TRBV6-6 to TRBJ2-7, with TRBD1 as a possible D gene (6 bases). Trimming pared 2 bases from V and 4 bases from J, leaving 9 bases between. CDR1 and CDR2 from the germline V gene are MNHNY and SVGAGI (reference sequence). The CDR3 loop spans 13 amino acids.

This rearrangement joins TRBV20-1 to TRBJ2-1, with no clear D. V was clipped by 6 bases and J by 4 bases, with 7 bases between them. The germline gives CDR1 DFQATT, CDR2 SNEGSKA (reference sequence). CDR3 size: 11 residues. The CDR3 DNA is TGCAGTGCGTCGCAGTACAATGAGCAGTTCTTC. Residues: CSASQYNEQFF.

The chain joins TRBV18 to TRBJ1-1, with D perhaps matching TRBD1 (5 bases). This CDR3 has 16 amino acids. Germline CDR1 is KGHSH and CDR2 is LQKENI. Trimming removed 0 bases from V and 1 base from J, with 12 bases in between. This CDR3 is CASSPPMGQTNTEAFF. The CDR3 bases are TGTGCCAGCTCACCACCTATGGGGCAGACGAACACTGAAGCTTTCTTT.

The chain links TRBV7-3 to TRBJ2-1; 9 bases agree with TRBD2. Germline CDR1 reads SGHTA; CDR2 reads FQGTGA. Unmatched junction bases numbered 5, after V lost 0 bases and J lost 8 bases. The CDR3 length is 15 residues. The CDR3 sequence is CASSLTASGIYEQFF. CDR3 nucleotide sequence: TGTGCCAGCAGCTTAACAGCTAGCGGGATTTATGAGCAGTTCTTC. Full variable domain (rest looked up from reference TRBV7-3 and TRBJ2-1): GAGVSQTPSNKVTEKGKYVELRCDPISGHTALYWYRQSLGQGPEFLIYFQGTGAADDSGLPNDRFFAVRPEGSVSTLKIQRTERGDSAVYLCASSLTASGIYEQFFGPGTRLTVL.

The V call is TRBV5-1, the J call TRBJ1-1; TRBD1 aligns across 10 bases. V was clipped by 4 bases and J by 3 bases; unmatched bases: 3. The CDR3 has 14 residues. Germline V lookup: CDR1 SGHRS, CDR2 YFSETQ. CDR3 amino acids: CASSAGQGYTEAFF. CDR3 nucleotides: TGCGCCAGCAGCGCGGGACAGGGGTACACTGAAGCTTTCTTT.

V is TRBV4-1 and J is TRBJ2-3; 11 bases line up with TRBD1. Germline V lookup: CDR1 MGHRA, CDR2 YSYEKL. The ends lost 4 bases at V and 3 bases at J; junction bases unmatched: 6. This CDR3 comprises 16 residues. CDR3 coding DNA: TGCGCCAGCAGCCCCCGGACAGGGGGCCGTACAGATACGCAGTATTTT. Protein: CASSPRTGGRTDTQYF.

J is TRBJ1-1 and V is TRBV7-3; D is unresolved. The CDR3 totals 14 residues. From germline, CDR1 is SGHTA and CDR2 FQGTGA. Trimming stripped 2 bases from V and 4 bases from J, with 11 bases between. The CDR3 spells CASSLEGVGTEAFF. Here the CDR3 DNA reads TGTGCCAGCAGCTTAGAGGGCGTCGGCACTGAAGCTTTCTTT.

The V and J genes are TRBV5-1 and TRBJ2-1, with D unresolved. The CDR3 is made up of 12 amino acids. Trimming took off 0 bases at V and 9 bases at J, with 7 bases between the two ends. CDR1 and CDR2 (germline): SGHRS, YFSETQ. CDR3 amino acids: CASSLDSIEQFF. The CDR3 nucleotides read TGCGCCAGCAGCTTGGACAGCATTGAGCAGTTCTTC.

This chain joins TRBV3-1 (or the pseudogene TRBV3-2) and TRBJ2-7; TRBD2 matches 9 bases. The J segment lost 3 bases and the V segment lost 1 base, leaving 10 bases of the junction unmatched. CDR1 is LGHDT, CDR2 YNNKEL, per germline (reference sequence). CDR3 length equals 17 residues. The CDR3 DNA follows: TGTGCCAGCAGCCAAGTAGGGACTAGCAGCCCCCTCTACGAGCAGTACTTC. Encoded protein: CASSQVGTSSPLYEQYF.

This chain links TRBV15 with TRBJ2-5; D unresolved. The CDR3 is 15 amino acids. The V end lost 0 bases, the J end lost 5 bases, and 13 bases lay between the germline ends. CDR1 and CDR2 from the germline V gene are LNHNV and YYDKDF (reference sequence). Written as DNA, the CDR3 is TGTGCCACCAGCAGAGATAATTGGGCATCGGAGACCCAGTACTTC. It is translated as CATSRDNWASETQYF.

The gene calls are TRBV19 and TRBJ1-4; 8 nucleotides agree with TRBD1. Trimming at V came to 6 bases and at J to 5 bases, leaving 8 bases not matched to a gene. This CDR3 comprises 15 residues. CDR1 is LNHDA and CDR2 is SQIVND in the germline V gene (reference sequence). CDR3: CASRMDRVSNEKLFF. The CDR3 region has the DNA TGTGCCAGTAGGATGGACAGGGTTTCGAATGAAAAACTGTTTTTT.

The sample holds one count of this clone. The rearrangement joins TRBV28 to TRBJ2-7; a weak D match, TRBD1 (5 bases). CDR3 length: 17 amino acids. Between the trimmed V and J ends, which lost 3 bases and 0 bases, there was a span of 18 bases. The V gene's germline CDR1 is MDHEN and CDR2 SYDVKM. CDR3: CASSFGSEQVNSYEQYF. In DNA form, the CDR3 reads TGTGCCAGCAGTTTTGGTTCGGAACAGGTGAACTCCTACGAGCAGTACTTC.

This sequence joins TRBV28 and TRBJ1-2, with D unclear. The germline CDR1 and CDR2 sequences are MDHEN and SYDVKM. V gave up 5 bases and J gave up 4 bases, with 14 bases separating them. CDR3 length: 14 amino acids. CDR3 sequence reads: CASSVLDGIYGYTF. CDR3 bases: TGTGCCAGCAGTGTTCTGGACGGGATCTATGGCTACACCTTC.

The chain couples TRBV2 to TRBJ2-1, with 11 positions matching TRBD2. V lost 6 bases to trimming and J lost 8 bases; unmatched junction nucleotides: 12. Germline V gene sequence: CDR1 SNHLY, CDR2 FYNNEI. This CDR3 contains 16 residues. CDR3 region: CASSHNSGRARDEQFF. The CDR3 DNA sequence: TGTGCCAGCAGCCACAATAGCGGGAGGGCCAGGGATGAGCAGTTCTTC.

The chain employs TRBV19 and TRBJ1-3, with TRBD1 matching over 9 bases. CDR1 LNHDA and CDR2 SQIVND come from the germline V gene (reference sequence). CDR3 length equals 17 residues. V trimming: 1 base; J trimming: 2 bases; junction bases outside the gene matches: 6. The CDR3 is CASSIATGTGTGNTIYF. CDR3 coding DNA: TGTGCCAGTAGTATAGCCACGGGGACAGGGACTGGAAACACCATATATTTT.

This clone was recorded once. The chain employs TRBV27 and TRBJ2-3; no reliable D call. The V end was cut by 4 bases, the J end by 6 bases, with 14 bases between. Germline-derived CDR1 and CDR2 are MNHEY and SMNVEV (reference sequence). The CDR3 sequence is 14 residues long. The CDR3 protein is CASSSRSGRDTQYF. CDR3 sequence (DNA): TGTGCCAGCAGTTCAAGGTCGGGTAGGGATACGCAGTATTTT.

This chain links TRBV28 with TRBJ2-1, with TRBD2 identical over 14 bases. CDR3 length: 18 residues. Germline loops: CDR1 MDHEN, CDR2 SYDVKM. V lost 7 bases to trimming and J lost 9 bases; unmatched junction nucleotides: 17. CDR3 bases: TGTGCCAGCAACCTTTCCCCGGGACTAGCGGGAGATGGCACTGAGCAGTTCTTC. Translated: CASNLSPGLAGDGTEQFF.

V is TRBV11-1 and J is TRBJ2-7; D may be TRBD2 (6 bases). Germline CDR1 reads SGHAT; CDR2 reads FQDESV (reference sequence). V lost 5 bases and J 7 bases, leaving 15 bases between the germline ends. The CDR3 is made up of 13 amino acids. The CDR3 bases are TGTGCCAGCAGCACGCGGGACGCGGGGGAGCAGTACTTC. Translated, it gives CASSTRDAGEQYF.

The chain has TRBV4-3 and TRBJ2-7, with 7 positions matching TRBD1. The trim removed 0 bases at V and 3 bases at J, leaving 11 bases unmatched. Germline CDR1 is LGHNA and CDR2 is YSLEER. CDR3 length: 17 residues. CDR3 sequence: CASSQERTHRGVYEQYF. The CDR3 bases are TGCGCCAGCAGCCAAGAAAGGACTCACAGGGGCGTCTACGAGCAGTACTTC.

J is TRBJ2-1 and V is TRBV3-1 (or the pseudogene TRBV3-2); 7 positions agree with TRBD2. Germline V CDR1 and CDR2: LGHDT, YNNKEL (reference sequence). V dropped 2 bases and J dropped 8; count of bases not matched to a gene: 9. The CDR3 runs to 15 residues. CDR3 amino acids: CASSQPLTSIDEQFF. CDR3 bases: TGTGCCAGCAGCCAACCCCTGACTAGCATCGATGAGCAGTTCTTC.

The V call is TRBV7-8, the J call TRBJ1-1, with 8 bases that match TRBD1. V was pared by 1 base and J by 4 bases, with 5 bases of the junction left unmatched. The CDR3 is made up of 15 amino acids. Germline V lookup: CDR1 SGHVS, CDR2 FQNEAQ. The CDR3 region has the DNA TGTGCCAGCAGCTTAGGTGGGACAGGCCCCACTGAAGCTTTCTTT. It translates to CASSLGGTGPTEAFF.

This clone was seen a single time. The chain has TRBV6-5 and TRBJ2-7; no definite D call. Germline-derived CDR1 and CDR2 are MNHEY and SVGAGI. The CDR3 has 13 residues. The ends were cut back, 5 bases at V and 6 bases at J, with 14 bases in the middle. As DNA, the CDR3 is TGTGCCAGCAGTAACCAACCCAGTGGCGAGCAGTACTTC. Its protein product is CASSNQPSGEQYF.